Below are 20 T cell receptor beta chains sequenced from a single sample in a study of beta chain features in type 1 diabetes. The antigens these receptors bind are not known. As every portion of the isolated RNA was reverse transcribed, the sequencing read expressed TCRB transcripts. The table came from immunoSEQ multiplex PCR; TCRdb's copy has only in-frame clones and leaves some out. The sample contains 250,000 or so clones, about 14% of which appear only once. General study results and limits: All four CD4+ subsets from Type 1 diabetes patients carried moderately but significantly shorter TCRB CDR3s.

Sequencing was performed on naive CD4+ T cells from blood. The receptors shown here come from a man aged 25 to 40 with type 1 diabetes.

CDR3: CASSIVGTEETQYF. In nucleotides, the CDR3 is TGTGCCAGTAGTATAGTTGGGACTGAAGAGACCCAGTACTTC. This chain links TRBV19 with TRBJ2-5, with D possibly TRBD2 on 6 matching bases. CDR3 length: 14 residues. V was shortened by 1 base and J by 3 bases, with 9 bases between the two germline ends. Germline loops: CDR1 LNHDA, CDR2 SQIVND (reference sequence).

The V call is TRBV7-2, the J call TRBJ2-7, with D maybe TRBD2 (6 bases). This CDR3 is 15 amino acids long. Germline CDR1 is SGHTA and CDR2 is FQGNSA. The ends were cut back, 5 bases at V and 0 bases at J, with 14 bases in the middle. The CDR3 nucleotides read TGTGCCAGCAGCCCGGGACTGGCTTTCTCCTACGAGCAGTACTTC. The encoded protein is CASSPGLAFSYEQYF.

The chain is built from TRBV10-3 and TRBJ2-3; 10 bases line up with TRBD2. The CDR3 spans 17 residues. Germline V gives CDR1 ENHRY, CDR2 SYGVKD. The J segment lost 1 base and the V segment lost 3 bases, leaving 7 bases of the junction unmatched. The CDR3 sequence is CAISDPSGSGGTDTQYF. The CDR3 DNA reads TGTGCCATCAGTGATCCTAGCGGGAGCGGGGGCACAGATACGCAGTATTTT.

V gene TRBV7-2 combines with J gene TRBJ2-7, with TRBD1 as a possible D gene (8 bases). CDR3 length equals 13 residues. Germline V gene data show CDR1 as SGHTA and CDR2 as FQGNSA. V gave up 5 bases and J gave up 6 bases, with 14 bases separating them. Here the CDR3 DNA reads TGTGCCAGCAGCAAACAGGGGGGGCGCGAGCAGTACTTC. It specifies CASSKQGGREQYF. The full variable domain, rest sourced from reference TRBV7-2 and TRBJ2-7, is GAGVSQSPSNKVTEKGKDVELRCDPISGHTALYWYRQSLGQGLEFLIYFQGNSAPDKSGLPSDRFSAERTGGSVSTLTIQRTQQEDSAVYLCASSKQGGREQYFGPGTRLTVT.

This clone showed up just a few times. Other DNA sequences within the sample encode an identical CDR3. V and J are TRBV5-4 and TRBJ2-7; perhaps TRBD1 as D (6 bases). The V end lost 2 bases, the J end lost 7 bases, and 7 bases lay between the germline ends. This CDR3 contains 11 residues. The germline V gene has CDR1 SGHNT and CDR2 YYREEE (reference sequence). The CDR3 spells CASSLRGEQYF. In nucleotides, the CDR3 is TGTGCCAGCAGCTTAAGGGGGGAGCAGTACTTC.

The genes are TRBV6-6 and TRBJ2-1, with no clear D. The CDR3 contains 12 residues. The germline V gene encodes CDR1 MNHNY and CDR2 SVGAGI (reference sequence). Trimming took off 3 bases at V and 7 bases at J, with 7 bases between the two ends. This chain's CDR3 is CASSYVENEQFF. CDR3 in DNA: TGTGCCAGCAGTTATGTAGAGAATGAGCAGTTCTTC.

V and J are TRBV9 and TRBJ1-2; possible D gene TRBD1, 6 bases. Germline CDR1 is SGDLS and CDR2 is YYNGEE. The V end lost 3 bases, the J end lost 7 bases, and 16 bases lay between the germline ends. The CDR3 covers 14 residues. The CDR3 sequence is CASSEIIGTSGYTF. The CDR3 bases are TGTGCCAGCAGCGAGATCATCGGGACATCTGGCTACACCTTC. The full variable domain, rest sourced from reference TRBV9 and TRBJ1-2, is DSGVTQTPKHLITATGQRVTLRCSPRSGDLSVYWYQQSLDQGLQFLIQYYNGEERAKGNILERFSAQQFPDLHSELNLSSLELGDSALYFCASSEIIGTSGYTFGSGTRLTVV.

The genes are TRBV6-5 and TRBJ2-3, with D maybe TRBD2 (6 bases). This CDR3 comprises 14 residues. The germline gives CDR1 MNHEY, CDR2 SVGAGI. Trimming took 6 bases from V and 6 from J, leaving 16 bases between them. The CDR3 region is CASRLGLSSDTQYF. CDR3 in DNA: TGTGCCAGCAGACTGGGACTTTCCTCGGATACGCAGTATTTT.

This clone was counted only a few times. This chain uses TRBV6-5 with TRBJ2-7; a possible D gene is TRBD1 (5 bases). The V end lost 0 bases, the J end lost 2 bases, and 14 bases lay between the germline ends. The germline CDR1 and CDR2 sequences are MNHEY and SVGAGI. The CDR3 loop spans 16 amino acids. CDR3 residues: CASSYSYDVGPYEQYF. CDR3 nucleotides: TGTGCCAGCAGTTACTCCTACGACGTGGGGCCCTACGAGCAGTACTTC.

Only a few counts were recorded for this clone. The genes are TRBV18 and TRBJ2-7, with 7 bases lining up with TRBD1. V was pared by 2 bases and J by 7 bases, with 8 bases of the junction left unmatched. The CDR3 loop spans 14 amino acids. Germline loops: CDR1 KGHSH, CDR2 LQKENI. The CDR3 DNA sequence: TGTGCCAGCTCACCAGGGACAGATCTGAGGGAGCAGTACTTC. This codes for CASSPGTDLREQYF.

The chain joins TRBV14 to TRBJ1-1, with D unclear. Germline V gene lookup returns CDR1 SGHDN and CDR2 FVKESK. There are 14 residues in the CDR3. The V end was cut by 2 bases, the J end by 4 bases, with 11 bases between. The CDR3 loop is CASSQHKGGTEAFF. CDR3 DNA: TGTGCCAGCAGCCAACATAAGGGAGGCACTGAAGCTTTCTTT. The whole variable domain, filled in from reference TRBV14 and TRBJ1-1, reads EAGVTQFPSHSVIEKGQTVTLRCDPISGHDNLYWYRRVMGKEIKFLLHFVKESKQDESGMPNNRFLAERTGGTYSTLKVQPAELEDSGVYFCASSQHKGGTEAFFGQGTRLTVV.

The chain has TRBV5-6 and TRBJ1-2; D possibly corresponds to TRBD1 (6 bases). Trimming shortened V by 2 bases and J by 4 bases, and 15 bases separated the two germline ends. Looked up from germline, CDR1 is SGHDT and CDR2 is YYEEEE. This CDR3 comprises 15 residues. CDR3 sequence (DNA): TGTGCCAGCAGCTTACAGGGTCCTAATGGCTATGGCTACACCTTC. Translation gives CASSLQGPNGYGYTF.

The V gene is TRBV30, the J gene TRBJ1-1, with 7 bases identical to TRBD1. This CDR3 comprises 14 residues. The germline V gene has CDR1 GTSNPN and CDR2 SVGIG (reference sequence). The V segment lost 6 bases and the J segment 1 base; nucleotides outside the gene matches: 8. CDR3 amino acids: CACWGKGANTEAFF. CDR3 sequence (DNA): TGTGCCTGCTGGGGCAAGGGGGCGAACACTGAAGCTTTCTTT.

The chain joins TRBV15 to TRBJ1-2; 9 bases fit TRBD1. This CDR3 has 16 residues. Trimming removed 0 bases from V and 4 bases from J; junction bases left unmatched: 6. Germline values: CDR1 LNHNV, CDR2 YYDKDF (reference sequence). The CDR3 sequence: CATSRDSGTGSYGYTF. CDR3 nucleotide sequence: TGTGCCACCAGCAGAGATAGCGGGACAGGGAGCTATGGCTACACCTTC.

The chain uses TRBV5-1 and TRBJ2-7; D remains ambiguous. Germline V gene sequence: CDR1 SGHRS, CDR2 YFSETQ. This CDR3 is 15 amino acids long. Trimming left V 0 bases short and J 2 bases short, with 12 bases between. The CDR3 protein is CASSLAEYTTYEQYF. The DNA for the CDR3 is TGCGCCAGCAGCTTGGCCGAATACACGACCTACGAGCAGTACTTC.

This clone turned up a few times. The rearrangement links TRBV7-2 to TRBJ1-5, with D uncertain. Germline CDR1 is SGHTA and CDR2 is FQGNSA. This CDR3 contains 13 residues. Trimming stripped 3 bases from V and 3 bases from J, with 6 bases between. The CDR3 protein is CASSFTDNQPQHF. The CDR3 coding sequence is TGTGCCAGCAGCTTTACAGACAATCAGCCCCAGCATTTT. The whole variable domain, filled in from reference TRBV7-2 and TRBJ1-5, reads GAGVSQSPSNKVTEKGKDVELRCDPISGHTALYWYRQSLGQGLEFLIYFQGNSAPDKSGLPSDRFSAERTGGSVSTLTIQRTQQEDSAVYLCASSFTDNQPQHFGDGTRLSIL.

This clone turned up a few times. J is TRBJ1-1 and V is TRBV7-9; maybe TRBD1 (5 bases). CDR1 and CDR2 (germline): SEHNR, FQNEAQ (reference sequence). The germline V and J ends were trimmed by 2 bases and 5 bases, with 9 bases remaining between them. The CDR3 runs to 13 residues. The CDR3 sequence is CASSLSRDTEAFF. The CDR3 region has the DNA TGTGCCAGCAGCTTAAGCAGGGATACTGAAGCTTTCTTT.

This clone occurred a few times. The chain employs TRBV9 and TRBJ2-7, with 12 bases matching TRBD1. This CDR3 spans 16 amino acids. After removal of 1 base from V and 5 bases from J, the junction contained 7 bases not matched to a gene. Germline V gives CDR1 SGDLS, CDR2 YYNGEE. CDR3 sequence: CASSVRGDRGLNEQYF. As DNA, the CDR3 is TGTGCCAGCAGCGTACGAGGGGACAGGGGGCTGAACGAGCAGTACTTC.

The chain carries TRBV5-8 and TRBJ2-3, with 10 bases matching TRBD1. In germline, CDR1 is SGHTS, CDR2 YDEGEE. The junction had 4 bases not matched to a gene; V was cut back by 4 bases and J by 2 bases. This CDR3 is 15 amino acids long. The CDR3 DNA follows: TGTGCCAGCAGCCTAGGACAGGGGGACACAGATACGCAGTATTTT. This sequence encodes CASSLGQGDTDTQYF.

The V call is TRBV30, the J call TRBJ2-1; D not resolved. Germline CDR1 is GTSNPN and CDR2 is SVGIG (reference sequence). Trimming left V 0 bases short and J 4 bases short, with 10 bases between. CDR3 size: 14 residues. The DNA of the CDR3 is TGTGCCTGGAGTGTCGGCGGAATTTACAATGAGCAGTTCTTC. Encoded protein: CAWSVGGIYNEQFF.